The T cell receptor beta chain described here comes from a study of human T cells and chemical hapten exposure. Study at large: Among samples, TCR yields varied mainly because of small differences in pooled library volume.

Sequencing started from total RNA isolated from unfractionated whole blood. This clonotype was seen only a few times. What it binds is not known. The study, taken as a whole, reports: With regard to DPC sensitization, TCRs above 1 in 1000 frequency did not change.

The length of the CDR3 is 15 residues. Germline CDR1 MNHEY, CDR2 SMNVEV (reference sequence). V was cut by 2 bases and J by 4 bases, with 11 bases left in between. Single cDNA molecules in the library carried unique molecular identifiers attached during preparation. Original data processing: 96,000 or so TCRs per sample was the median, with a range of roughly 23,224 to 690,600. TCRdb re-derived calls from the 5' RACE reads in MiXCR, one entry per CDR3 protein. None of the V and J calls come from the authors' own analysis; TCRdb made them. The sample comprises roughly 110,000 distinct CDR3 sequences, roughly 19% of which are singletons, and around 2.7% rests with the top ten.

The chain employs TRBV27 and TRBJ2-2; the D gene is possibly TRBD2 (6 bases). The sequence derives from a human donor in good health. In DNA, the CDR3 is TGTGCCAGCAGTTTAATCCTAGCGAGCACCGGGGAGCTGTTTTTT. Encoded protein: CASSLILASTGELFF.